This TCR beta chain originates from a study of T cell responses to AZD1222 COVID-19 vaccine. Turning to this clone: The antigen is not known.

Findings of the study overall: The CD4 TCRs associated with vaccination extended across spike and predominated at 160-218 and 743-854. As reported, nearly half of all spike-specific TCRs target variant regions that are unmutated.

Measured with immunoSEQ multiplex PCR; TCRdb has only the in-frame clones, and not every one. Here the sample spans under 150,000 clones, approximately 88% being singletons. The clonotype comes from an adult who received the AZD1222 COVID-19 vaccine. The input for sequencing was peripheral blood, taken 28 days after the second AZD1222 dose.

The CDR3 bases are TGTGCCAGCAGCCATAAGGGGGGGGGCGCGGCTTTCTTT. Translating gives CASSHKGGGAAFF. The chain has TRBV7-3 and TRBJ1-1; D may be TRBD1 (6 bases). The length of the CDR3 is 13 residues. Trimming removed 5 bases at V and 11 bases at J, with 18 bases between. Germline CDR1 and CDR2: SGHTA and FQGTGA.